This paragraph covers one T cell receptor beta chain sequence. The assay was immunoSEQ multiplex PCR, and TCRdb's table has in-frame clones only and misses some. The repertoire holds 180,000 or so clones, about 85% seen once, with roughly 9.8% in the top ten. This entry belongs to a study of blood T cell repertoires in COVID-19. Sequenced: peripheral blood. This sequence originates from a woman of 80 years or more with acute or convalescent COVID-19.

CDR3 nucleotides: TGTGCCAGCAGCTGGGGCGGGGGCCAAGAGACCCAGTACTTC. Encoded protein: CASSWGGGQETQYF. The rearrangement uses TRBV5-6 and TRBJ2-5, with 7 bases identical to TRBD2. V was pared by 3 bases and J by 1 base, with 3 bases of the junction left unmatched. Looked up from germline, CDR1 is SGHDT and CDR2 is YYEEEE. The CDR3 sequence is 14 residues long.